One sample yielded the 14 T cell receptor beta chains listed below, sequenced in a study of OX40 agonist ivuxolimab in advanced cancers. Sequenced by immunoSEQ multiplex PCR; TCRdb stores in-frame clones only, minus some. The repertoire includes 95,000 to 100,000 clones, 84% of them detected once, and 5.8% sits in the top ten. This sample comprised CD4+ or CD8+ T cells sorted from blood, obtained in a trial of the OX40 agonist ivuxolimab. Receptors were obtained from an adult with an advanced solid tumor such as melanoma, head and neck, liver or kidney cancer.

A single count supports this clone. V is TRBV5-1 and J is TRBJ2-1, with TRBD2 matching over 10 bases. Germline V lookup: CDR1 SGHRS, CDR2 YFSETQ. This CDR3 has 15 amino acids. V lost 1 base, J lost 2 bases, and 0 bases stayed unmatched. The CDR3: CASSLLAGAYNEQFF. In DNA, the CDR3 is TGCGCCAGCAGCTTGCTAGCGGGGGCCTACAATGAGCAGTTCTTC.

The rearrangement joins TRBV7-2 to TRBJ2-7; no clear D. Germline V gene data show CDR1 as SGHTA and CDR2 as FQGNSA. Trimming took off 1 base at V and 4 bases at J, with 5 bases between the two ends. This CDR3 is 12 amino acids long. Here the CDR3 reads CASSLGAYEQYF. For the CDR3, the DNA is TGTGCCAGCAGCTTAGGGGCTTACGAGCAGTACTTC.

The chain carries TRBV29-1 and TRBJ2-3; D not resolved. Trimming stripped 4 bases from V and 0 bases from J, with 17 bases between. The CDR3 is made up of 16 amino acids. Germline V gene lookup returns CDR1 SQVTM and CDR2 ANQGSEA. CDR3 bases: TGCAGCGTTGCGGGCCTTACAGCATATAGCACAGATACGCAGTATTTT. Amino acids: CSVAGLTAYSTDTQYF.

V and J are TRBV9 and TRBJ2-1, with TRBD2 matching over 8 bases. The CDR3 length is 15 residues. Per germline, CDR1 SGDLS and CDR2 YYNGEE. The ends lost 0 bases at V and 9 bases at J; junction bases unmatched: 8. CDR3 in DNA: TGTGCCAGCAGCGTAGTCTGGCGGGGGGACGGTGAGCAGTTCTTC. As protein: CASSVVWRGDGEQFF.

J is TRBJ2-5 and V is TRBV21-1; whether TRBD2, the table's D call, matches the DNA was not checked. TRBV21-1 is described as a pseudogene. The CDR3 runs to 16 residues. The DNA of the CDR3 is TGTGCCAGCAGCAAAGGGGGACTAGCGACTAAAGAGACCCAGTACTTC. Its translation: CASSKGGLATKETQYF.

The chain uses TRBV2 and TRBJ1-5; TRBD1 matches at 8 bases. Trimming removed 3 bases from V and 5 bases from J; junction bases left unmatched: 6. The CDR3 totals 15 residues. CDR1 and CDR2 (germline): SNHLY, FYNNEI. CDR3 in amino acids: CASSDSGQGYQPQHF. As DNA, the CDR3 is TGTGCCAGCAGTGATTCAGGACAGGGTTATCAGCCCCAGCATTTT. The complete variable domain, with remaining parts taken from reference TRBV2 and TRBJ1-5, reads EPEVTQTPSHQVTQMGQEVILRCVPISNHLYFYWYRQILGQKVEFLVSFYNNEISEKSEIFDDQFSVERPDGSNFTLKIRSTKLEDSAMYFCASSDSGQGYQPQHFGDGTRLSIL.

CDR3 loop: CASSIVNTGQETQYF. The CDR3, as DNA: TGTGCCAGTAGTATAGTTAACACGGGGCAAGAGACCCAGTACTTC. This chain connects TRBV19 to TRBJ2-5; possibly TRBD2 for D (5 bases). The V end lost 1 base, the J end lost 2 bases, and 11 bases lay between the germline ends. The germline CDR1 and CDR2 sequences are LNHDA and SQIVND (reference sequence). This CDR3 spans 15 amino acids. The full variable domain, in which reference TRBV19 and TRBJ2-5 provide the parts outside the CDR3, is DGGITQSPKYLFRKEGQNVTLSCEQNLNHDAMYWYRQDPGQGLRLIYYSQIVNDFQKGDIAEGYSVSREKKESFPLTVTSAQKNPTAFYLCASSIVNTGQETQYFGPGTRLLVL.

This sequence joins TRBV6-5 and TRBJ1-2; 8 bases fit TRBD1. J lost 3 bases, V lost 2 bases, and 5 bases had no gene match. This CDR3 has 15 amino acids. Germline V CDR1 and CDR2: MNHEY, SVGAGI. CDR3 nucleotide sequence: TGTGCCAGCAGTTACCTGACAGGGGACGACTATGGCTACACCTTC. Translating it yields CASSYLTGDDYGYTF.

The chain has TRBV5-8 and TRBJ1-2; 8 nucleotides line up with TRBD1. Trimming removed 4 bases from V and 1 base from J; junction bases left unmatched: 9. Per the germline V gene, CDR1 is SGHTS and CDR2 is YDEGEE. The CDR3 is made up of 16 amino acids. The CDR3 spells CASSGGTGYHNYGYTF. CDR3 coding DNA: TGTGCCAGCAGCGGGGGGACAGGCTATCATAACTATGGCTACACCTTC.

The chain links TRBV5-1 to TRBJ2-7, with D perhaps TRBD2 (5 bases). This CDR3 contains 15 residues. Germline V CDR1 and CDR2: SGHRS, YFSETQ. The V end was cut by 0 bases, the J end by 6 bases, with 16 bases between. The DNA for the CDR3 is TGCGCCAGCAGCTTGGGAGGCCTAGCCTCTGGCGAGCAGTACTTC. Amino acids: CASSLGGLASGEQYF.

The chain carries TRBV21-1 and TRBJ2-3; TRBD2, the table's D call, was not compared with the DNA. TRBV21-1 is assigned pseudogene status. There are 13 residues in the CDR3. CDR3 nucleotide sequence: TGTGCCAGCAGCGACCCTAAGCGGCATACGCAGTATTTT. Protein: CASSDPKRHTQYF.

This rearrangement joins TRBV29-1 to TRBJ1-3; unclear D gene. The length of the CDR3 is 12 residues. Germline CDR1 SQVTM, CDR2 ANQGSEA. Trimming took 6 bases from V and 0 from J, leaving 6 bases between them. CDR3 coding DNA: TGCAGCGTCAAGAGCTCTGGAAACACCATATATTTT. It codes for CSVKSSGNTIYF.

The V gene is TRBV9, the J gene TRBJ1-2; 11 bases agree with TRBD1. V was pared by 0 bases and J by 6 bases, with 1 base of the junction left unmatched. The CDR3 length is 14 residues. The V gene's germline CDR1 is SGDLS and CDR2 YYNGEE. CDR3: CASSVGDRGDGYTF. The CDR3 bases are TGTGCCAGCAGCGTAGGGGACAGGGGGGATGGCTACACCTTC.

This sequence joins TRBV11-2 and TRBJ2-5, with TRBD2 matching over 13 bases. The CDR3 sequence is 16 residues long. V lost 4 bases to trimming and J lost 5 bases; unmatched junction nucleotides: 7. Germline loops: CDR1 SGHAT, CDR2 FQNNGV. The CDR3 bases are TGTGCCAGCAGCTCTAGGACTAGCGGGAGCGGTGAGACCCAGTACTTC. Translated: CASSSRTSGSGETQYF.